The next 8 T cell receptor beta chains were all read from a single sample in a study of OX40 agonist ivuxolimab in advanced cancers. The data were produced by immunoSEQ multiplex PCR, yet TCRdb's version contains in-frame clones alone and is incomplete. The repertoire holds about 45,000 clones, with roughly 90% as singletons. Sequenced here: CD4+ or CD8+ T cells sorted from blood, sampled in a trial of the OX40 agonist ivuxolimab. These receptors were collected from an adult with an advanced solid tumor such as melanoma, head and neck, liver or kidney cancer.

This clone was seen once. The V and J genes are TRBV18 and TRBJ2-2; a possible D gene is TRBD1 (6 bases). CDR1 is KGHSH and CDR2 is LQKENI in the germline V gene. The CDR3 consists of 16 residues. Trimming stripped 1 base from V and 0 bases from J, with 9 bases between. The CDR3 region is CASSPRGGSNTGELFF. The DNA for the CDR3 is TGTGCCAGCTCACCACGTGGGGGCTCGAACACCGGGGAGCTGTTTTTT. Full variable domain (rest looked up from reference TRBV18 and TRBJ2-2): NAGVMQNPRHLVRRRGQEARLRCSPMKGHSHVYWYRQLPEEGLKFMVYLQKENIIDESGMPKERFSAEFPKEGPSILRIQQVVRGDSAAYFCASSPRGGSNTGELFFGEGSRLTVL.

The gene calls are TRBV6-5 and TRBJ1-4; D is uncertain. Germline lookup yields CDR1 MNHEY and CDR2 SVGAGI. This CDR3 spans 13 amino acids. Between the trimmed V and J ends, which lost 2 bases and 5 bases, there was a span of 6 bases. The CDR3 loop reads CASSYETNEKLFF. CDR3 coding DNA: TGTGCCAGCAGTTACGAGACCAATGAAAAACTGTTTTTT.

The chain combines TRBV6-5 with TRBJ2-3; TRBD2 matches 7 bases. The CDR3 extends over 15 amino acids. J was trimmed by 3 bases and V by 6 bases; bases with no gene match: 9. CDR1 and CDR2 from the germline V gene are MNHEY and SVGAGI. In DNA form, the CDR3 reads TGTGCCAGCAGGGCTGGCGGGAGAGGGACAGATACGCAGTATTTT. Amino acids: CASRAGGRGTDTQYF.

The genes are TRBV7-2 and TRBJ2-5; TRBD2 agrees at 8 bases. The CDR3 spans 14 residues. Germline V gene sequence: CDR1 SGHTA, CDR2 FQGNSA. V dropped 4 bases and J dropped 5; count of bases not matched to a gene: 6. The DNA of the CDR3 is TGTGCCAGCAGCTCCAGCGGGAGATGGGAGACCCAGTACTTC. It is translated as CASSSSGRWETQYF. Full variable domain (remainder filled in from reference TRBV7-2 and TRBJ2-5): GAGVSQSPSNKVTEKGKDVELRCDPISGHTALYWYRQSLGQGLEFLIYFQGNSAPDKSGLPSDRFSAERTGGSVSTLTIQRTQQEDSAVYLCASSSSGRWETQYFGPGTRLLVL.

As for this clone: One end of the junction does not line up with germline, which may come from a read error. DNA of the CDR3: TGTGCCAGCAGTTTAGCCCAGCGGGTGAACACCGGGGAGCTGTTTTTT. It specifies CASSLAQRVNTGELFF. The chain couples TRBV11-2 to TRBJ2-2; perhaps TRBD2 as D (6 bases). From germline, CDR1 is SGHAT and CDR2 FQNNGV. CDR3 size: 16 residues.

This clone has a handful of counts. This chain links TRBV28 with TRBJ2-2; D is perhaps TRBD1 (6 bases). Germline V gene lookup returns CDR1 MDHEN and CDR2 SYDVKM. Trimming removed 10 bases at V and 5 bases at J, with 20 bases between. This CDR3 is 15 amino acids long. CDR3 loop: CAISLIQGRTGELFF. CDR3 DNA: TGTGCCATCTCCCTGATACAGGGTAGAACCGGGGAGCTGTTTTTT.

CDR3 region: CAWSVRDLRKTQYF. For the CDR3, the DNA is TGTGCCTGGAGTGTACGGGACCTTCGGAAGACCCAGTACTTC. The rearrangement links TRBV30 to TRBJ2-5, with D perhaps TRBD1 or TRBD2 (5 bases each). The CDR3 has 14 amino acids. V dropped 0 bases and J dropped 6 bases, with 14 bases sitting between them. From germline, CDR1 is GTSNPN and CDR2 SVGIG (reference sequence).

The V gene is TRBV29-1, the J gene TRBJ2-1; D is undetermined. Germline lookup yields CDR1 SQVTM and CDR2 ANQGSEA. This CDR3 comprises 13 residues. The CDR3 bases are TGCAGTGTAGGAGTCGCTGTCGACAATGAGCAGTTCTTC. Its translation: CSVGVAVDNEQFF.